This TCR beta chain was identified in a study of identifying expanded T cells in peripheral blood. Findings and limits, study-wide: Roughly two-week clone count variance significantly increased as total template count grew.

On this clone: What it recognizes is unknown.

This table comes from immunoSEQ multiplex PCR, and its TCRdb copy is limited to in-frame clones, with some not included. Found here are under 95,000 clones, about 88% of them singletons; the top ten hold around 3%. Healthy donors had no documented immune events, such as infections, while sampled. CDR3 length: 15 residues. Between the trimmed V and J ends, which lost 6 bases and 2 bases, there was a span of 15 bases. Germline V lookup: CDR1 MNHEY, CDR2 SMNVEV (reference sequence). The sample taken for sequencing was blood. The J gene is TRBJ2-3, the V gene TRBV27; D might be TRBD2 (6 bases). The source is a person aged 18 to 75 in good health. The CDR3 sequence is CASRAWDFDTDTQYF. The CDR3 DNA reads TGTGCCAGCAGGGCGTGGGACTTCGACACAGATACGCAGTATTTT.